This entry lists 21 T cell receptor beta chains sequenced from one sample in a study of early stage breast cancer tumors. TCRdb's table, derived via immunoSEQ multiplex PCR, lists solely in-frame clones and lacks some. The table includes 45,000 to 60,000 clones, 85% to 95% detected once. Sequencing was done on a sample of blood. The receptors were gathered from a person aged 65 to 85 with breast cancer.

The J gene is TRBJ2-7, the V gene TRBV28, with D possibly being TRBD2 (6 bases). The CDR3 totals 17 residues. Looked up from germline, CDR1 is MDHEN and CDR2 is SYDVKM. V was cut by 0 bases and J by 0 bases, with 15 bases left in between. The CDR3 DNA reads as TGTGCCAGCAGTTTATGGGGGGGTGATGTAAGCTCCTACGAGCAGTACTTC. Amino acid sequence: CASSLWGGDVSSYEQYF.

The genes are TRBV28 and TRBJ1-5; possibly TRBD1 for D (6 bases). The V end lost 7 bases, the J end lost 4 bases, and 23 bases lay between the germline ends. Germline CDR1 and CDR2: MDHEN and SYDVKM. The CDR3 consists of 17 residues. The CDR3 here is CASIPAGSQGNNQPQHF. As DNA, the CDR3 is TGTGCCAGCATACCCGCCGGGTCTCAGGGGAATAATCAGCCCCAGCATTTT.

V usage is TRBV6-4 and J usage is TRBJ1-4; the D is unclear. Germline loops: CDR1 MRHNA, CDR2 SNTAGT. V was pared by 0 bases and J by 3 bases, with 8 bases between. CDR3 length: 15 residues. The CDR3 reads CASSDSGGSNEKLFF. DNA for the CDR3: TGTGCCAGCAGTGACTCCGGCGGATCTAATGAAAAACTGTTTTTT.

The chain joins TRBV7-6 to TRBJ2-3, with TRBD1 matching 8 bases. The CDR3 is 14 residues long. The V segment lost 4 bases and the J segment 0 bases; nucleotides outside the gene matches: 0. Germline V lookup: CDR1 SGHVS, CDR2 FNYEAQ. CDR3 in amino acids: CASSWDRSTDTQYF. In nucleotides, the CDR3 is TGTGCCAGCAGCTGGGACAGGAGCACAGATACGCAGTATTTT. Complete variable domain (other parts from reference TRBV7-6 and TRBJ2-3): GAGVSQSPRYKVTKRGQDVALRCDPISGHVSLYWYRQALGQGPEFLTYFNYEAQQDKSGLPNDRFSAERPEGSISTLTIQRTEQRDSAMYRCASSWDRSTDTQYFGPGTRLTVL.

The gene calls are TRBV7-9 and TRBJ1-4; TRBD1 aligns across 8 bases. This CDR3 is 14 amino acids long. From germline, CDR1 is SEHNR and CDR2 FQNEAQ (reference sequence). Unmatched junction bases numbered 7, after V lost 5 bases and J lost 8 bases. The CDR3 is CASSVGQGNEKLFF. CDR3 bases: TGTGCCAGCAGCGTAGGACAGGGTAACGAAAAACTGTTTTTT. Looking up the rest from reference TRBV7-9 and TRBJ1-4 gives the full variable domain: DTGVSQNPRHKITKRGQNVTFRCDPISEHNRLYWYRQTLGQGPEFLTYFQNEAQLEKSRLLSDRFSAERPKGSFSTLEIQRTEQGDSAMYLCASSVGQGNEKLFFGSGTQLSVL.

The CDR3 is CASSLDRGNEQFF. CDR3 DNA sequence: TGTGCCAGCAGCTTAGATAGGGGGAATGAGCAGTTCTTC. The J gene is TRBJ2-1, the V gene TRBV11-3; tentative D call: TRBD1 (6 bases). Trimming pared 0 bases from V and 7 bases from J, leaving 7 bases between. Germline-derived CDR1 and CDR2 are SGHNT and YENEEA. The CDR3 runs 13 residues.

CDR3 residues: CASEIGETQYF. CDR3 nucleotides: TGTGCCAGCGAAATCGGGGAGACCCAGTACTTC. This chain links TRBV7-2 with TRBJ2-5; D remains unclear. V was clipped by 8 bases and J by 5 bases, with 9 bases between them. CDR1 is SGHTA, CDR2 FQGNSA, per germline. This CDR3 spans 11 amino acids.

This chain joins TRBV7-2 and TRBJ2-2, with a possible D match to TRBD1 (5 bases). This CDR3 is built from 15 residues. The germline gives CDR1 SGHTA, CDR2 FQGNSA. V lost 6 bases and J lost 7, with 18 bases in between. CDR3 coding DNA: TGTGCCAGCAGAGGCCCGGGCCAGGGCGGCGGGGAGCTGTTTTTT. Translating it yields CASRGPGQGGGELFF.

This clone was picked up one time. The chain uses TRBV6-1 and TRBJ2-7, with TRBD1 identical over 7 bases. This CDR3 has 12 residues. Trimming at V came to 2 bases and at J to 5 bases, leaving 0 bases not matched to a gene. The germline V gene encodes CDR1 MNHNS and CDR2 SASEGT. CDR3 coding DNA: TGTGCCAGCAGTGAACAGGGGGACGAGCAGTACTTC. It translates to CASSEQGDEQYF.

This CDR3 is CASSIDRSWDTIYF. In nucleotides, the CDR3 is TGTGCCAGTAGTATCGACAGGTCCTGGGACACCATATATTTT. The chain carries TRBV19 and TRBJ1-3, with TRBD1 as a possible D gene (6 bases). Germline CDR1 is LNHDA and CDR2 is SQIVND (reference sequence). The CDR3 has 14 residues. V was cut by 3 bases and J by 8 bases, with 14 bases left in between.

CDR3 in amino acids: CASSQDAGGPVYGYTF. The CDR3 bases are TGCGCCAGCAGCCAAGATGCCGGCGGGCCAGTCTATGGCTACACCTTC. V usage is TRBV4-3 and J usage is TRBJ1-2; D unclear. The CDR3 runs 16 residues. CDR1 LGHNA and CDR2 YSLEER come from the germline V gene. V was cut by 0 bases and J by 4 bases, with 15 bases left in between.

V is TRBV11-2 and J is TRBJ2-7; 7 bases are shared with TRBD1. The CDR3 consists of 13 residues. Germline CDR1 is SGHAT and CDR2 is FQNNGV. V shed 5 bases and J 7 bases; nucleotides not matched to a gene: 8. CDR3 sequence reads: CASSRDSFLEQYF. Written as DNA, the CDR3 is TGTGCCAGCAGCAGGGACAGCTTTCTTGAGCAGTACTTC.

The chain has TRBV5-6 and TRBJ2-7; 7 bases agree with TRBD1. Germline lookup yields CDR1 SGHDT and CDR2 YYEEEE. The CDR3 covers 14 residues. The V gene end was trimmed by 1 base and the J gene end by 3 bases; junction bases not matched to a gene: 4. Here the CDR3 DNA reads TGTGCCAGCAGCTTGTTGGCAGGGGGCTACGAGCAGTACTTC. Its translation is CASSLLAGGYEQYF.

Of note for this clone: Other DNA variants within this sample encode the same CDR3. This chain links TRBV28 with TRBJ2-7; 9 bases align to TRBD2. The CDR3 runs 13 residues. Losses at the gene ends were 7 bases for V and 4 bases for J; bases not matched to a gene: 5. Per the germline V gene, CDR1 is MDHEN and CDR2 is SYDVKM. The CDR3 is CASKSGGFYEQYF. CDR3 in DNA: TGTGCCAGCAAGAGCGGGGGGTTTTACGAGCAGTACTTC.

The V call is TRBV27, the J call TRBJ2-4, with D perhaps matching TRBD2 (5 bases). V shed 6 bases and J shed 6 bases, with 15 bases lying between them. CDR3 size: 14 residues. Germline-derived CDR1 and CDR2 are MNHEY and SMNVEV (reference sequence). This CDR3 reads CASSPTGNSNIQYF. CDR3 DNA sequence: TGTGCCAGCAGCCCAACCGGGAATTCAAACATTCAGTACTTC.

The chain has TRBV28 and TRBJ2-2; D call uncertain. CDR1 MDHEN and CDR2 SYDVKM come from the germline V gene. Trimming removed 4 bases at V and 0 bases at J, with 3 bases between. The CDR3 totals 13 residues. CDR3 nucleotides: TGTGCCAGCAGTTCAACGAACACCGGGGAGCTGTTTTTT. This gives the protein CASSSTNTGELFF.

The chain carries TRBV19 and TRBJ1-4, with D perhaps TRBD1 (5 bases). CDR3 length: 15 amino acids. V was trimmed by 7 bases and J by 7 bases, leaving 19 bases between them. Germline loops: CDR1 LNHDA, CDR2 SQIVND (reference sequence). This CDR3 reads CASTLKPRGIEKLFF. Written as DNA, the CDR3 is TGTGCCAGTACCTTAAAACCGCGGGGGATTGAAAAACTGTTTTTT.

Here the CDR3 reads CASSSTVNTEAFF. DNA of the CDR3: TGTGCCAGCAGCTCAACAGTGAACACTGAAGCTTTCTTT. J is TRBJ1-1 and V is TRBV5-5, with D unclear. Germline V gene data show CDR1 as SGHKS and CDR2 as YYEKEE (reference sequence). The CDR3 runs to 13 residues. The V gene lost 3 bases and the J gene lost 0 bases, with 6 bases spanning the gap.

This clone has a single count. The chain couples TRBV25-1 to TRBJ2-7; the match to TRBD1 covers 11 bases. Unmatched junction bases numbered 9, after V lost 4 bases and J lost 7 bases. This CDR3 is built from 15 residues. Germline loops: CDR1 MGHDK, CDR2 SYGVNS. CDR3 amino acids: CASSAAGTGGNEQYF. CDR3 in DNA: TGTGCCAGCAGTGCGGCCGGGACAGGGGGTAATGAGCAGTACTTC.

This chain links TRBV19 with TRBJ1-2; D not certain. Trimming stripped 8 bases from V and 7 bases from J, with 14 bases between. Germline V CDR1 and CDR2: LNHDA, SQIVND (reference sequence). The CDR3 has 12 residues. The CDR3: CASEASRGGYTF. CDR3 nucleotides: TGTGCCAGTGAGGCCAGTCGGGGTGGCTACACCTTC. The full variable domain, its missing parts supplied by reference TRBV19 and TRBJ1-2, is DGGITQSPKYLFRKEGQNVTLSCEQNLNHDAMYWYRQDPGQGLRLIYYSQIVNDFQKGDIAEGYSVSREKKESFPLTVTSAQKNPTAFYLCASEASRGGYTFGSGTRLTVV.

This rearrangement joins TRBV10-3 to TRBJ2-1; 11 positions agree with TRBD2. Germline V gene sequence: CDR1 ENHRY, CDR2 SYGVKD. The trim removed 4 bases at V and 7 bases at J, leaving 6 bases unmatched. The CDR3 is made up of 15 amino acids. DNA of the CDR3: TGTGCCATCAGTGGGAGTAGCGGGGGGGCGAATGAGCAGTTCTTC. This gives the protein CAISGSSGGANEQFF.